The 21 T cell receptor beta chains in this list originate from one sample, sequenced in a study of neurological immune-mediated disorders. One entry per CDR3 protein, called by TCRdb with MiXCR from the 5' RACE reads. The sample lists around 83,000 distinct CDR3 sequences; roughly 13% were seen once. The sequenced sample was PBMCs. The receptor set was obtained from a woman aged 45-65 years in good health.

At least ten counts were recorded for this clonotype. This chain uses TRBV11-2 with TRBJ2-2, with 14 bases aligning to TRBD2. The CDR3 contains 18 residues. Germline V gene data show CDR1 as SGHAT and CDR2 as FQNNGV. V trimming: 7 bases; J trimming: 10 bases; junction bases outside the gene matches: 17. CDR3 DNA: TGTGCCAGCACACCGACTCCCGGGACTAGCGGGAGTGCCTCGGAGCTGTTTTTT. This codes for CASTPTPGTSGSASELFF. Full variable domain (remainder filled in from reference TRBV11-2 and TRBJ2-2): EAGVAQSPRYKIIEKRQSVAFWCNPISGHATLYWYQQILGQGPKLLIQFQNNGVVDDSQLPKDRFSAERLKGVDSTLKIQPAKLEDSAVYLCASTPTPGTSGSASELFFGEGSRLTVL.

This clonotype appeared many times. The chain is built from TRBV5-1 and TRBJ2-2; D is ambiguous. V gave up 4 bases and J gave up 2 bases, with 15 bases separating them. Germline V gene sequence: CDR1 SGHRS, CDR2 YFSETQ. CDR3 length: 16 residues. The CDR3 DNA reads TGCGCCAGCAGCCCAACAGCGACCTCCAACACCGGGGAGCTGTTTTTT. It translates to CASSPTATSNTGELFF.

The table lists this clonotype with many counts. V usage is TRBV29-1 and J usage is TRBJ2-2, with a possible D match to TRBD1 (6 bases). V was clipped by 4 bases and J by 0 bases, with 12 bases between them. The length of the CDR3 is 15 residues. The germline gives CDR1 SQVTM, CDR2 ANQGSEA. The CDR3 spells CSVADRPANTGELFF. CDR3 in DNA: TGCAGCGTTGCCGACAGGCCGGCGAACACCGGGGAGCTGTTTTTT.

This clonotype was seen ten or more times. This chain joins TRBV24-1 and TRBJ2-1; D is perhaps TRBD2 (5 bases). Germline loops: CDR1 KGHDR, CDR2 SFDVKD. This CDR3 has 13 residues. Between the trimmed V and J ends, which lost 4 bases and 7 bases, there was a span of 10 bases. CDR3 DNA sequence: TGTGCCACCAGTGAACGTAGGAGGAATGAGCAGTTCTTC. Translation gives CATSERRRNEQFF.

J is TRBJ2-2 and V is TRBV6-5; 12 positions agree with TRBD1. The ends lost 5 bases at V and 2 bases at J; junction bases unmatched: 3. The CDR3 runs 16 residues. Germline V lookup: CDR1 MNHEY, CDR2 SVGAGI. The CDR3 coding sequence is TGTGCCAGCAGTAGGGACAGGGGGCGAAACACCGGGGAGCTGTTTTTT. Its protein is CASSRDRGRNTGELFF.

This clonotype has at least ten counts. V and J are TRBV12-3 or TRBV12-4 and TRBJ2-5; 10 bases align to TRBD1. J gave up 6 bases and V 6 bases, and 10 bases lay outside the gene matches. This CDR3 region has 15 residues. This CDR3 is CASSLPGTGAKTQYF. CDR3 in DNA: TGTGCCAGCAGCCTGCCTGGGACAGGGGCCAAGACCCAGTACTTC.

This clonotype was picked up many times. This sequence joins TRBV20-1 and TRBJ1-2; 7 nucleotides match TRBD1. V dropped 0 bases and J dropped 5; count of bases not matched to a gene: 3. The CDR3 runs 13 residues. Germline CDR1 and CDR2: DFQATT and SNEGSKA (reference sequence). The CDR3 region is CSARDDRVYGYTF. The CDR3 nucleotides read TGCAGTGCTAGAGATGACAGGGTGTATGGCTACACCTTC.

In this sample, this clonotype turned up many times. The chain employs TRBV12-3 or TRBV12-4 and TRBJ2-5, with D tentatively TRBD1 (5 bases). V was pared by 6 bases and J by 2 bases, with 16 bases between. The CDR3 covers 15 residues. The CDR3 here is CASSEQDPIQETQYF. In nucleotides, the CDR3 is TGTGCCAGCAGCGAACAGGACCCGATTCAAGAGACCCAGTACTTC.

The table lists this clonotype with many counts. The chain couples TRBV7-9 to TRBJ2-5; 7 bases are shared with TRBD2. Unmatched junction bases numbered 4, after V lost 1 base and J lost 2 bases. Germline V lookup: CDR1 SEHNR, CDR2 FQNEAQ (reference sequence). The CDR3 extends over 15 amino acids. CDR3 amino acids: CASSLGLADQETQYF. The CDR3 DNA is TGTGCCAGCAGCTTAGGGCTAGCGGATCAAGAGACCCAGTACTTC.

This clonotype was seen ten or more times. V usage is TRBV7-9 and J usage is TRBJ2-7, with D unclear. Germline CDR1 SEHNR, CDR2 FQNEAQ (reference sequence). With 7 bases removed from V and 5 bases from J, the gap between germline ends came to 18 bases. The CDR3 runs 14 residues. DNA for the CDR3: TGTGCCAGCAATACCCTAGTGGGAACTAACGAGCAGTACTTC. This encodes CASNTLVGTNEQYF.

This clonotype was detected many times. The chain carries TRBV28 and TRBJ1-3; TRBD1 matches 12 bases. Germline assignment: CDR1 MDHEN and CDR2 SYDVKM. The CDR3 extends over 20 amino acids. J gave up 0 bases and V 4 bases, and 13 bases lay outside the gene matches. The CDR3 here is CASSSRDRGLPSFSGNTIYF. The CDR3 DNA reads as TGTGCCAGCAGTTCCAGGGACAGGGGGCTCCCATCGTTCTCTGGAAACACCATATATTTT.

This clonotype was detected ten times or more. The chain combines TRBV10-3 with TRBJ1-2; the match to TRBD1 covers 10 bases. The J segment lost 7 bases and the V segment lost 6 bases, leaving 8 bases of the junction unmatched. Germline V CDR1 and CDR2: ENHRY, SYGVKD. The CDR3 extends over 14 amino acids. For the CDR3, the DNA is TGTGCCATCAGCGATATGAGACAGGGGGCTGGCTACACCTTC. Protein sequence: CAISDMRQGAGYTF.

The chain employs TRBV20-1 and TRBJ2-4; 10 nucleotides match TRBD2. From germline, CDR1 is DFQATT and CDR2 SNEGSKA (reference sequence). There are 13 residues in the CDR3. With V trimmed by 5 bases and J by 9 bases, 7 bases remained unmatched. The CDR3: CSAGSGGALIQYF. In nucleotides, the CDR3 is TGCAGTGCTGGAAGCGGGGGGGCTCTCATTCAGTACTTC.

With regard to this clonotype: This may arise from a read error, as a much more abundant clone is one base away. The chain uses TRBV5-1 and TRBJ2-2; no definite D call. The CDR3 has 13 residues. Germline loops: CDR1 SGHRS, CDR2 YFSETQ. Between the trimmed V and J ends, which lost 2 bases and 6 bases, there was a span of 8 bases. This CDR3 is CASSFLCPGELFF. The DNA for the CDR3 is TGCGCCAGCAGCTTTTTGTGCCCCGGGGAGCTGTTTTTT.

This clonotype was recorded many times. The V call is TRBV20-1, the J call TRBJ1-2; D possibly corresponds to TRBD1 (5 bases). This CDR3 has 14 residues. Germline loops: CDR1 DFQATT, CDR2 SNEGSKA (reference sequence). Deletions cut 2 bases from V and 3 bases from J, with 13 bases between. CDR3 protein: CSARSGTIDYGYTF. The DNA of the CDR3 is TGCAGTGCTAGATCGGGGACGATAGACTATGGCTACACCTTC.

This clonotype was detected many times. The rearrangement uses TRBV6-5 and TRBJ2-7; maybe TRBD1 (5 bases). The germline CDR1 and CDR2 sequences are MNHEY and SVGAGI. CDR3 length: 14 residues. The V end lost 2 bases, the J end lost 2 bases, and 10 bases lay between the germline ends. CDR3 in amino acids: CASSYQGRAYEQYF. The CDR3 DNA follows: TGTGCCAGCAGTTACCAGGGTAGAGCCTACGAGCAGTACTTC.

In DNA, the CDR3 is TGTGCCAGCAGCCCTACGGACTCCCCGAACACTGAAGCTTTCTTT. Its protein is CASSPTDSPNTEAFF. This chain links TRBV4-2 with TRBJ1-1; D remains unclear. The CDR3 contains 15 residues. V gave up 4 bases and J gave up 1 base, with 13 bases separating them. CDR1 LGHNA and CDR2 YNFKEQ come from the germline V gene.

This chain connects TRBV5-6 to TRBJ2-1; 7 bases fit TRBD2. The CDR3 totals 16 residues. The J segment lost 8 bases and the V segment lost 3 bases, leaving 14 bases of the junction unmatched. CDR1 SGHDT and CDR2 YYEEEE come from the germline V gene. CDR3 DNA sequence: TGTGCCAGCAGCTCCCTCCACCGGGAGGAAGTCGATGAGCAGTTCTTC. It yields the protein CASSSLHREEVDEQFF.

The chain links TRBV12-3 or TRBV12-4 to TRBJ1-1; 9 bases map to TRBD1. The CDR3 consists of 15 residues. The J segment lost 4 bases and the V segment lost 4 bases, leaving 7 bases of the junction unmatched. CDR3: CASSSQGARITEAFF. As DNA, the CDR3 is TGTGCCAGCAGTTCACAGGGGGCTCGGATCACTGAAGCTTTCTTT.

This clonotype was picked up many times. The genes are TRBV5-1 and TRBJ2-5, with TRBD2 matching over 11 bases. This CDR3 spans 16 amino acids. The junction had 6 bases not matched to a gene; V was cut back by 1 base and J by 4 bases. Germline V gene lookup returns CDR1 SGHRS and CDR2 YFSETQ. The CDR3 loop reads CASSLTLAGGSETQYF. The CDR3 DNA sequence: TGCGCCAGCAGCTTGACCCTAGCGGGGGGATCAGAGACCCAGTACTTC.

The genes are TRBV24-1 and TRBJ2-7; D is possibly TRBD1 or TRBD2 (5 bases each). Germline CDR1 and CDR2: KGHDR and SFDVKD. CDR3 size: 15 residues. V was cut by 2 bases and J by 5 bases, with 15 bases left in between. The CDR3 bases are TGTGCCACCAGTGATTCCGGGACCCCACCGAACGAGCAGTACTTC. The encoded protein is CATSDSGTPPNEQYF.